One and the same sample provided the 26 T cell receptor delta chains below, sequenced in a study of Vδ1+ human thymocytes. Study-level findings and limits: Thymic TRG and TRD repertoires appeared highly polyclonal, with Gaussian CDR3 length distributions.

The template was reverse-transcribed extracted RNA. CDR3 amplicons came from multiplex PCR with pooled V-gene forward and constant-region reverse primers. TCRdb reran clone calling via CATT on the multiplex PCR reads. The sample records about 54,000 delta-chain clones, about 15% being singletons. Their specific antigens are unknown. Sequenced material: Vdelta1+ gamma-delta thymocytes from the thymus. Subset here: FACS-sorted CD3+ TCRalphabeta- TCRVdelta1+ TCRVdelta2- thymocytes. The receptors originated from a boy under two years old who had congenital heart surgery.

The table lists this clone with a few counts. The chain couples TRDV1 to TRDJ1, with D possibly matching TRDD3 (5 bases). Trimming left V 2 bases short and J 2 bases short, with 21 bases between. The germline V gene encodes CDR1 TSWWSYY and CDR2 QGS. This CDR3 region has 18 residues. CDR3 DNA: TGTGCTCTTGGGGAAGAGTGGGGCGGGATCCCCTTGACCGATAAACTCATCTTT. This gives the protein CALGEEWGGIPLTDKLIF.

There are a few counts of this clone. The chain couples TRDV1 to TRDJ1; 8 bases fit TRDD2. The germline gives CDR1 TSWWSYY, CDR2 QGS. This CDR3 has 22 residues. V shed 2 bases and J 3 bases; nucleotides not matched to a gene: 26. The CDR3 nucleotides are TGTGCTCTTGGGGAAAAACGTATCCCTTCCTTCCTAGAAGGCGTTGGGGCCGATAAACTCATCTTT. Translating it yields CALGEKRIPSFLEGVGADKLIF.

The chain carries TRDV1 and TRDJ1; 11 nucleotides line up with TRDD3. The J segment lost 10 bases and the V segment lost 1 base, leaving 17 bases of the junction unmatched. The CDR3 contains 18 residues. Germline values: CDR1 TSWWSYY, CDR2 QGS. CDR3 sequence reads: CALGEQDFSYWGIEALIF. In nucleotides, the CDR3 is TGTGCTCTTGGGGAACAAGACTTTTCCTACTGGGGGATAGAGGCACTCATCTTT.

This clone was counted between two and nine times. The chain carries TRDV1 and TRDJ1; TRDD3 matches 10 bases. The CDR3 loop spans 18 amino acids. Germline CDR1 reads TSWWSYY; CDR2 reads QGS. With 5 bases clipped from V and 0 bases from J, the junction kept 12 bases outside the gene matches. The CDR3 sequence: CALGKNTGGYGYTDKLIF. DNA for the CDR3: TGTGCTCTTGGGAAGAACACGGGGGGATACGGGTACACCGATAAACTCATCTTT.

The V call is TRDV1, the J call TRDJ1, with 9 bases identical to TRDD3. CDR3 length: 21 amino acids. The V gene end was trimmed by 2 bases and the J gene end by 7 bases; junction bases not matched to a gene: 26. The germline CDR1 and CDR2 sequences are TSWWSYY and QGS. The CDR3 sequence: CALGEFALYSTLLGEAGKLIF. CDR3 bases: TGTGCTCTTGGGGAATTTGCGCTCTACTCTACATTACTGGGGGAAGCCGGTAAACTCATCTTT.

The sample holds a few counts of this clone. The gene calls are TRDV1 and TRDJ1; 9 bases line up with TRDD2. Losses at the gene ends were 5 bases for V and 0 bases for J; bases not matched to a gene: 19. The V gene's germline CDR1 is TSWWSYY and CDR2 QGS. The CDR3 covers 20 residues. The CDR3 sequence is CALGSGLPTFPQKYTDKLIF. The CDR3 DNA sequence: TGTGCTCTTGGGTCCGGCCTTCCTACCTTCCCACAAAAGTACACCGATAAACTCATCTTT.

The gene calls are TRDV1 and TRDJ1; D is unresolved. With 5 bases removed from V and 1 base from J, the gap between germline ends came to 8 bases. The germline CDR1 and CDR2 sequences are TSWWSYY and QGS. The CDR3 extends over 13 amino acids. The CDR3 nucleotides are TGTGCTCTTGGGCAATTCTTCACCGATAAACTCATCTTT. This sequence encodes CALGQFFTDKLIF.

V and J are TRDV2 and TRDJ1; 13 bases agree with TRDD3. The V segment lost 1 base and the J segment 0 bases; nucleotides outside the gene matches: 13. The CDR3 totals 20 residues. Germline values: CDR1 GEAIGNYY, CDR2 EKD. CDR3 nucleotide sequence: TGTGCCTGTGACACGATACTGGGGGATACGCGTTACGAATACACCGATAAACTCATCTTT. Its protein product is CACDTILGDTRYEYTDKLIF.

The J gene is TRDJ1, the V gene TRDV1, with TRDD3 matching over 9 bases. V lost 2 bases, J lost 0 bases, and 10 bases stayed unmatched. The CDR3 covers 18 residues. The germline gives CDR1 TSWWSYY, CDR2 QGS. The CDR3 DNA reads as TGTGCTCTTGGGGAAGGCACGTACTGGGGGACCTACACCGATAAACTCATCTTT. This gives the protein CALGEGTYWGTYTDKLIF.

This chain links TRDV1 with TRDJ1, with TRDD3 matching over 7 bases. Losses at the gene ends were 1 base for V and 1 base for J; bases not matched to a gene: 18. The germline V gene encodes CDR1 TSWWSYY and CDR2 QGS. The CDR3 is 20 amino acids. DNA of the CDR3: TGTGCTCTTGGGGAACCCTGCGCCAAGTACCGTGGGGGAGCCACCGATAAACTCATCTTT. Amino acid sequence: CALGEPCAKYRGGATDKLIF.

This clone was found a few times. One junction end does not reproduce the germline sequence, and a read error may be involved. The chain recombines TRDV1 with TRDJ1; 7 nucleotides align to TRDD3. The length of the CDR3 is 21 residues. The germline V gene has CDR1 TSWWSYY and CDR2 QGS. The CDR3 sequence: CALVEVFVALYWGMYTDKLIF. Here the CDR3 DNA reads TGTGCTCTTGTGGAAGTTTTTGTTGCTTTGTACTGGGGAATGTACACCGATAAACTCATCTTT.

The rearrangement links TRDV1 to TRDJ1, with 9 bases lining up with TRDD3. The length of the CDR3 is 19 residues. After removal of 2 bases from V and 0 bases from J, the junction contained 13 bases not matched to a gene. Germline lookup yields CDR1 TSWWSYY and CDR2 QGS. The CDR3 DNA reads TGTGCTCTTGGGGAAGGCCTTCCGTACTGGGGGAAATACACCGATAAACTCATCTTT. It yields the protein CALGEGLPYWGKYTDKLIF.

V gene TRDV1 combines with J gene TRDJ1, with TRDD3 identical over 7 bases. Germline V gene sequence: CDR1 TSWWSYY, CDR2 QGS. This CDR3 contains 17 residues. V shed 0 bases and J 7 bases; nucleotides not matched to a gene: 14. CDR3 sequence: CALGELESSGTGVKLIF. In DNA form, the CDR3 reads TGTGCTCTTGGGGAACTAGAATCTTCAGGTACTGGGGTTAAACTCATCTTT.

This clone was observed a handful of times. This chain connects TRDV1 to TRDJ1, with 8 bases lining up with TRDD2. The CDR3 is made up of 13 amino acids. J gave up 8 bases and V 7 bases, and 9 bases lay outside the gene matches. The germline CDR1 and CDR2 sequences are TSWWSYY and QGS. The CDR3 sequence: CALDFLRVRKLIF. CDR3 bases: TGTGCTCTTGACTTCCTACGCGTCAGAAAACTCATCTTT.

This clone was counted at least ten times. The V and J genes are TRDV2 and TRDJ1; TRDD3 is a possible D gene (5 bases). Trimming stripped 2 bases from V and 1 base from J, with 13 bases between. CDR3 length: 15 residues. Germline assignment: CDR1 GEAIGNYY and CDR2 EKD. In nucleotides, the CDR3 is TGTGCCTGTGACATACTGGAGGGTCCCACCGATAAACTCATCTTT. Its translation: CACDILEGPTDKLIF.

This clone appeared a few times. This chain connects TRDV1 to TRDJ1; 10 nucleotides match TRDD3. CDR1 and CDR2 (germline): TSWWSYY, QGS. CDR3 length: 21 residues. The junction had 22 bases not matched to a gene; V was cut back by 6 bases and J by 0 bases. CDR3 residues: CALGSKVCPTTGGSDTDKLIF. CDR3 nucleotides: TGTGCTCTTGGTTCAAAGGTATGTCCCACGACTGGGGGATCCGACACCGATAAACTCATCTTT.

The chain uses TRDV1 and TRDJ1; maybe TRDD3 (8 bases). The CDR3 length is 19 residues. CDR1 and CDR2 (germline): TSWWSYY, QGS. Trimming cost V 0 bases and J 0 bases, with 20 bases left between them. CDR3 region: CALGELGFLLGVYTDKLIF. The CDR3 nucleotides are TGTGCTCTTGGGGAACTAGGGTTCCTACTGGGGGTGTACACCGATAAACTCATCTTT.

This clone has just a few counts. V usage is TRDV1 and J usage is TRDJ1, with D unclear. With 3 bases removed from V and 0 bases from J, the gap between germline ends came to 23 bases. Germline V gives CDR1 TSWWSYY, CDR2 QGS. The CDR3 sequence is 19 residues long. The CDR3: CALGDHSPKAPRYTDKLIF. CDR3 coding DNA: TGTGCTCTTGGGGACCACTCCCCAAAAGCACCGAGGTACACCGATAAACTCATCTTT.

For this clone: The sample carries other DNA sequences with the same CDR3. This chain uses TRDV1 with TRDJ1; weak D call: TRDD3 (6 bases). The CDR3 runs 19 residues. Trimming removed 2 bases at V and 0 bases at J, with 22 bases between. Looked up from germline, CDR1 is TSWWSYY and CDR2 is QGS. CDR3 in amino acids: CALGEYYVWGPPYTDKLIF. The CDR3 region has the DNA TGTGCTCTTGGGGAATATTACGTCTGGGGCCCTCCGTACACCGATAAACTCATCTTT.

The chain combines TRDV1 with TRDJ1, with 11 bases aligning to TRDD3. The CDR3 has 21 residues. Trimming removed 2 bases from V and 3 bases from J; junction bases left unmatched: 20. Germline V gene lookup returns CDR1 TSWWSYY and CDR2 QGS. DNA for the CDR3: TGTGCTCTTGGGGAAGGCCTTCCTACGGTATGGGGGATACGAGACGCCGATAAACTCATCTTT. Translation: CALGEGLPTVWGIRDADKLIF.

This clone was observed a handful of times. V usage is TRDV1 and J usage is TRDJ1; TRDD3 agrees at 8 bases. With V trimmed by 0 bases and J by 4 bases, 43 bases remained unmatched. The CDR3 loop spans 28 amino acids. The germline CDR1 and CDR2 sequences are TSWWSYY and QGS. CDR3 sequence reads: CALGELGSLLRTQVLLGDTRIMCDKLIF. Written as DNA, the CDR3 is TGTGCTCTTGGGGAACTGGGCTCCCTCCTCCGCACCCAGGTCCTACTAGGGGATACCCGTATAATGTGCGATAAACTCATCTTT.

This rearrangement joins TRDV1 to TRDJ1; the match to TRDD3 covers 11 bases. The ends lost 2 bases at V and 0 bases at J; junction bases unmatched: 14. Germline lookup yields CDR1 TSWWSYY and CDR2 QGS. CDR3 length equals 20 residues. The CDR3 DNA follows: TGTGCTCTTGGGGAAACGGTACTGGGGGATAGTTCGGAGTACACCGATAAACTCATCTTT. Protein: CALGETVLGDSSEYTDKLIF.

The chain joins TRDV1 to TRDJ1; TRDD3 might be the D (6 bases). The CDR3 has 20 amino acids. CDR1 is TSWWSYY, CDR2 QGS, per germline. V lost 2 bases and J 7 bases, leaving 32 bases between the germline ends. CDR3 loop: CALGELRRQPWGCRRSKLIF. CDR3 nucleotides: TGTGCTCTTGGGGAATTGAGACGACAGCCCTGGGGATGCCGGCGGAGTAAACTCATCTTT.

The V and J genes are TRDV1 and TRDJ1; unclear D gene. V lost 2 bases and J lost 7, with 23 bases in between. Germline CDR1 and CDR2: TSWWSYY and QGS. This CDR3 spans 17 amino acids. In DNA, the CDR3 is TGTGCTCTTGGGGAATTCCCGATAGGGGTTCAGACACTTAAACTCATCTTT. It specifies CALGEFPIGVQTLKLIF.

The V call is TRDV1, the J call TRDJ1; TRDD3 matches at 11 bases. CDR1 TSWWSYY and CDR2 QGS come from the germline V gene. There are 18 residues in the CDR3. Trimming cost V 1 base and J 3 bases; bases outside gene matches: 10. The CDR3 loop is CALGEHRLGWGIPDKLIF. In DNA form, the CDR3 reads TGTGCTCTTGGGGAACATCGCCTAGGCTGGGGGATACCCGATAAACTCATCTTT.

The chain combines TRDV1 with TRDJ1, with D possibly being TRDD2 (6 bases). V was pared by 3 bases and J by 4 bases, with 33 bases between. The CDR3 spans 21 residues. In germline, CDR1 is TSWWSYY, CDR2 QGS. DNA for the CDR3: TGTGCTCTTGGGGAGATTCTTCCTTTTACTATCAAACGTACTGGTTTCGATAAACTCATCTTT. Protein sequence: CALGEILPFTIKRTGFDKLIF.